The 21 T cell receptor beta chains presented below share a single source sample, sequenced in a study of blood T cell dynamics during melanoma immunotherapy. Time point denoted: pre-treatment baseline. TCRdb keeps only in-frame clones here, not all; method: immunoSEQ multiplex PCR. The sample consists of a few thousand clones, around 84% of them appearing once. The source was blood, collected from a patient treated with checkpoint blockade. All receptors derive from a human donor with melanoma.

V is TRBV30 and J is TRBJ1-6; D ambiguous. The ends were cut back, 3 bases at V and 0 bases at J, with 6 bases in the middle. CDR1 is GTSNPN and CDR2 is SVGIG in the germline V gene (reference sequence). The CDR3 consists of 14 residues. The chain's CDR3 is CAWRQSSYNSPLHF. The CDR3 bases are TGTGCCTGGAGGCAAAGCTCCTATAATTCACCCCTCCACTTT.

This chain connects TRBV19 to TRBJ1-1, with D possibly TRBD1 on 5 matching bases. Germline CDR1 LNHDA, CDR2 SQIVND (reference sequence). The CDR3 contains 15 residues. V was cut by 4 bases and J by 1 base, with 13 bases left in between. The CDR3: CASSTLPDRNTEAFF. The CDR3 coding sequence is TGTGCCAGTAGTACCCTCCCCGACAGGAACACTGAAGCTTTCTTT.

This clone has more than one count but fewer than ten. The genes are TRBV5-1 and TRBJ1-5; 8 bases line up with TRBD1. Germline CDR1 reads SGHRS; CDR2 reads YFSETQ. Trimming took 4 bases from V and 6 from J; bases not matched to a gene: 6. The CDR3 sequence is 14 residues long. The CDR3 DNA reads TGCGCCAGCAGCACTGGGACAGGAGGTCAGCCCCAGCATTTT. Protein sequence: CASSTGTGGQPQHF.

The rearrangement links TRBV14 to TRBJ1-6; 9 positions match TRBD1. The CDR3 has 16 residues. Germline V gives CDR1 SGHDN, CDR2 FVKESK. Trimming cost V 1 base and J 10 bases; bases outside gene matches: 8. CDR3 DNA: TGTGCCAGCAGCCAAGGCACCGGGACAGGGATATCACCCCTCCACTTT. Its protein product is CASSQGTGTGISPLHF.

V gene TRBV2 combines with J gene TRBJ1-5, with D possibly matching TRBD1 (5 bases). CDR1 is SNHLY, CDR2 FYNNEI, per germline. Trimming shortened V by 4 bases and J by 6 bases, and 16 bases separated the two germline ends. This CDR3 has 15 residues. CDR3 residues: CASSGGVASSQPQHF. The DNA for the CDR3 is TGTGCCAGCAGTGGAGGGGTAGCCTCAAGTCAGCCCCAGCATTTT. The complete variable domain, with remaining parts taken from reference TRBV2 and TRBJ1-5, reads EPEVTQTPSHQVTQMGQEVILRCVPISNHLYFYWYRQILGQKVEFLVSFYNNEISEKSEIFDDQFSVERPDGSNFTLKIRSTKLEDSAMYFCASSGGVASSQPQHFGDGTRLSIL.

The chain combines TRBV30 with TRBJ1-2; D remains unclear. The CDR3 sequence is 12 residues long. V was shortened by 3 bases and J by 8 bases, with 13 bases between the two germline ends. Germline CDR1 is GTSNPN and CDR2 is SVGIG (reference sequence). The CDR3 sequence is CAWSREVVGYTF. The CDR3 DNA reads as TGTGCCTGGAGCCGGGAGGTGGTGGGCTACACCTTC.

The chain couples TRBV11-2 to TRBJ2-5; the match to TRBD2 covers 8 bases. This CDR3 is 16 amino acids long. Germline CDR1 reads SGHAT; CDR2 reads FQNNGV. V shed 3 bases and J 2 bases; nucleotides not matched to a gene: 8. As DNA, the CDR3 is TGTGCCAGCAGCTTTAACACAGCGGGGGAGCAAGAGACCCAGTACTTC. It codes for CASSFNTAGEQETQYF.

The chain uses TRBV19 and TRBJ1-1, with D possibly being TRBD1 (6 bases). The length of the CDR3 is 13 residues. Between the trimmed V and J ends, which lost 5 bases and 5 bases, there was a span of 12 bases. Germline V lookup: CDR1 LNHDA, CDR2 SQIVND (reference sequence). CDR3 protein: CASSSDRGTEAFF. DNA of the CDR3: TGTGCCAGTAGTTCTGATAGGGGGACTGAAGCTTTCTTT.

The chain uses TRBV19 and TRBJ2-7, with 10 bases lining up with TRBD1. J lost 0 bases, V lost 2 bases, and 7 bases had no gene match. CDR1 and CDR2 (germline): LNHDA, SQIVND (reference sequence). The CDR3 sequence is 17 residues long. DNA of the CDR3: TGTGCCAGTAGTATACTCCCGGGACAGGGGAGCTCCTACGAGCAGTACTTC. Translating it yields CASSILPGQGSSYEQYF.

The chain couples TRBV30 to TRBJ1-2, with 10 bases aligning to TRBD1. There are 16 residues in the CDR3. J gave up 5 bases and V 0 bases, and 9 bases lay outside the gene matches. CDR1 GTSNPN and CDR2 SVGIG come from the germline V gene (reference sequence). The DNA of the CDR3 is TGTGCCTGGAGTGTAACCAGGACAGGGGGGGCTTATGGCTACACCTTC. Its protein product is CAWSVTRTGGAYGYTF.

This CDR3 is CAWSVAFRTALSYTF. The CDR3 DNA follows: TGTGCCTGGAGTGTAGCTTTTAGGACGGCACTTAGCTACACCTTC. This chain connects TRBV30 to TRBJ1-2; no definite D call. Germline values: CDR1 GTSNPN, CDR2 SVGIG (reference sequence). Trimming took 0 bases from V and 9 from J, leaving 20 bases between them. This CDR3 comprises 15 residues. Combining the CDR3 with reference TRBV30 and TRBJ1-2 gives the whole variable domain SQTIHQWPATLVQPVGSPLSLECTVEGTSNPNLYWYRQAAGRGLQLLFYSVGIGQISSEVPQNLSASRPQDRQFILSSKKLLLSDSGFYLCAWSVAFRTALSYTFGSGTRLTVV.

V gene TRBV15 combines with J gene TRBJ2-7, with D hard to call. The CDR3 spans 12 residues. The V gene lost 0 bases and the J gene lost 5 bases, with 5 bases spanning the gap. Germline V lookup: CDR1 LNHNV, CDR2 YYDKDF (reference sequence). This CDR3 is CATSRDWDEQYF. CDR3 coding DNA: TGTGCCACCAGCAGAGATTGGGACGAGCAGTACTTC.

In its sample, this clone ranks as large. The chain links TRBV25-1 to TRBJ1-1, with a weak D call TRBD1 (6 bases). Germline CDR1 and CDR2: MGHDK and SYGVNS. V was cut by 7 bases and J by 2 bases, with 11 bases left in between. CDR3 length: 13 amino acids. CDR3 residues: CASTLGANTEAFF. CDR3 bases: TGTGCCAGCACCCTGGGGGCAAACACTGAAGCTTTCTTT. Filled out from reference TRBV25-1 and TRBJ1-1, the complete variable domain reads EADIYQTPRYLVIGTGKKITLECSQTMGHDKMYWYQQDPGMELHLIHYSYGVNSTEKGDLSSESTVSRIRTEHFPLTLESARPSHTSQYLCASTLGANTEAFFGQGTRLTVV.

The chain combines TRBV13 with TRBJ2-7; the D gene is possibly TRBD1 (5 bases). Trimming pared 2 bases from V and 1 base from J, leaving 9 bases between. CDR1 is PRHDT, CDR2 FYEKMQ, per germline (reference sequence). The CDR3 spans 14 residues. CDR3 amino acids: CASSLRAGSYEQYF. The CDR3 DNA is TGTGCCAGCAGCTTAAGGGCAGGGTCCTACGAGCAGTACTTC.

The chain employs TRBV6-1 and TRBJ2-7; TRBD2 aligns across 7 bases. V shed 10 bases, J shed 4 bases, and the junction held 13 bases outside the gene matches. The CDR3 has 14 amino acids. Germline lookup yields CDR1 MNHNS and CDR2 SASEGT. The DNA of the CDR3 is TGTGCCATTAGGGACTACCTGGGAGGGTACGAGCAGTACTTC. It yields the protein CAIRDYLGGYEQYF.

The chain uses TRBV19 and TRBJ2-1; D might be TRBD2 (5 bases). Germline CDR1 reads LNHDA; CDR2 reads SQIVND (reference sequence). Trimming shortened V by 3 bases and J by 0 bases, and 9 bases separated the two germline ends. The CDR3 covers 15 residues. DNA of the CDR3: TGTGCCAGTAGTATTGAAGGGAGCTCCTACAATGAGCAGTTCTTC. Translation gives CASSIEGSSYNEQFF.

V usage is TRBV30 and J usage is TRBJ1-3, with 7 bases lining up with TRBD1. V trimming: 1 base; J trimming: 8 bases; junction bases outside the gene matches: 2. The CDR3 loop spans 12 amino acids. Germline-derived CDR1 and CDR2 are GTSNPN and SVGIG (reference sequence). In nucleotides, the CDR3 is TGTGCCTGGAGTGACAGGGGAGACACCATATATTTT. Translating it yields CAWSDRGDTIYF. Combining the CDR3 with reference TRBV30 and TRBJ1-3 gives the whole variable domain SQTIHQWPATLVQPVGSPLSLECTVEGTSNPNLYWYRQAAGRGLQLLFYSVGIGQISSEVPQNLSASRPQDRQFILSSKKLLLSDSGFYLCAWSDRGDTIYFGEGSWLTVV.

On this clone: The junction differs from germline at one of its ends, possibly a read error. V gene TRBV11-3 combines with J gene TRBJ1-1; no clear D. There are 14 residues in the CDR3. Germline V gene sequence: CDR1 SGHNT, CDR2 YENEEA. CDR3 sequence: CASSVDGPNTEAFF. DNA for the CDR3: TGTGCCAGCAGCGTAGACGGGCCGAACACTGAAGCTTTCTTT.

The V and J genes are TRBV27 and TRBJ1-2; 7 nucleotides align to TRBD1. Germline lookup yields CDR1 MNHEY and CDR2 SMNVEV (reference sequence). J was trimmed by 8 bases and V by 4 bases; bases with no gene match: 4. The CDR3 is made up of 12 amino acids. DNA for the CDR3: TGTGCCAGCAGTTCGACAGGGCGAGGCTACACCTTC. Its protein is CASSSTGRGYTF.

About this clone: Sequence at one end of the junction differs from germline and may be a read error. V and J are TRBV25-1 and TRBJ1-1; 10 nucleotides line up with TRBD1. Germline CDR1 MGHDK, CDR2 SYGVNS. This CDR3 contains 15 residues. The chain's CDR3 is CARSVRQGAGTEAFF. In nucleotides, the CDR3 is TGTGCCCGCAGTGTTAGACAGGGGGCCGGCACTGAAGCTTTCTTT.

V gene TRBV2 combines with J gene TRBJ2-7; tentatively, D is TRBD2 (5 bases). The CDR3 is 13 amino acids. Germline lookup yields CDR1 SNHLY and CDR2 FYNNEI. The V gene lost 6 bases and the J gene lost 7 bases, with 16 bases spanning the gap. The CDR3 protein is CASRPGQPGEQYF. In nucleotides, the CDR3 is TGTGCCAGCAGACCAGGCCAGCCGGGGGAGCAGTACTTC.